The source of this T cell receptor beta chain is a study of cytomegalovirus exposure and HLA in healthy donors. Study results and caveats: The study had only CMV serostatus as immune exposure information. Presence/absence analyses rested on an assumption that sequencing depth was roughly uniform across donors. Reportedly, TCR beta sequences accurately predicted HLA-A and HLA-B alleles in most subjects.

Healthy bone marrow donors formed the donor group. Germline V gives CDR1 KGHSH, CDR2 LQKENI. J was trimmed by 6 bases and V by 1 base; bases with no gene match: 3. CDR3 size: 14 residues. In the PCR, 60 Vbeta and 13 Jbeta primers were used. Sequenced by immunoSEQ multiplex PCR; TCRdb stores in-frame clones only, minus some. The sample yields some 90,000 clones, roughly 74% seen once. As regards this clone: Its antigen is unidentified.

The specimen sequenced was PBMCs. The chain recombines TRBV18 with TRBJ2-7, with 10 bases aligning to TRBD1. The source of this sequence is a woman between 65 and 79 years old in good health and CMV-seropositive. The CDR3 reads CASSPRDRGPEQYF. Here the CDR3 DNA reads TGTGCCAGCTCACCACGCGACAGGGGGCCCGAGCAGTACTTC.